The rows below give T cell receptor beta chains drawn from one sample of a study of shared clonotypes between healthy human individuals. Method: immunoSEQ multiplex PCR; TCRdb's copy keeps in-frame clones and lacks some. The sample contains roughly 700,000 clones, about 90% of which appear only once. The sequencing sample was made of memory CD8+ T cells from PBMCs. Every receptor here comes from a man aged 18 to 35 in good health. Some clones in this sample may be carry-over from other donors' samples. Each CDR3 is given with its conserved first and last residue. Some rows mark clone size as missing; the rest say once, few, many or name a class of expanded clone.

size	J	V	CDR3
NA	TRBJ2-6	TRBV11-2	CASSFGEVGANVLTF
few	TRBJ2-5	TRBV11-2	CASSPSATLYF
NA	TRBJ1-1	TRBV28	CASSPQGLHLMNTEAFF
NA	TRBJ2-7	TRBV7-9	CASSLEVALSSYEQYF
NA	TRBJ2-1	TRBV28	CASSFRGSSYNEQFF
NA	TRBJ1-1	TRBV7-9	CASSLEQGLNTEAFF
NA	TRBJ2-1	TRBV7-8	CASSLTAGEVVSYNEQFF
NA	TRBJ2-1	TRBV4-3	CASSQGPGGASYNEQFF
NA	TRBJ1-1	TRBV30	CAWTGALGNTEAFF
NA	TRBJ2-7	TRBV19	CASSTPGTGNYEQYF
NA	TRBJ2-4	TRBV18	CASSPSGGLLENIQYF
NA	TRBJ2-3	TRBV6-5	CASRERGSTDTQYF
NA	TRBJ2-1	TRBV11-2	CASSSRLAGEYEQFF
NA	TRBJ2-3	TRBV7-8	CASSLTPQGAVDTQYF
NA	TRBJ2-1	TRBV7-9	CASSPGQGYNEQFF
NA	TRBJ2-6	TRBV14	CASSQESPSGSPVYGANVLTF
NA	TRBJ1-1	TRBV7-9	CASTPGPGTEAFF
few	TRBJ1-2	TRBV11-2	CASSLDGGRKANYGYTF
NA	TRBJ2-7	TRBV7-8	CASSSPPGQGGLLSYEQYF
NA	TRBJ2-7	TRBV7-2	CASTISSLRGPTYEQYF
NA	TRBJ1-2	TRBV19	CASSIGRGPTIYGYTF
NA	TRBJ2-5	TRBV5-1	CASSLSGTSGRRETQYF
NA	TRBJ2-5	TRBV13	CASSSGKQTQYF
few	TRBJ1-1	TRBV7-3	CASSQDRARANTEAFF
NA	TRBJ2-1	TRBV4-3	CASSHLLGEHYNEQFF
NA	TRBJ2-7	TRBV10-2	CASSSGGSYEQYF
NA	TRBJ2-3	TRBV27	CASSPWGGTSVTDTQYF
few	TRBJ2-7	TRBV6-1	CASSEGRGTLRYPYEQYF
NA	TRBJ1-3	TRBV11-2	CASRQGTGNPLSGNTIYF
NA	TRBJ1-4	TRBV5-5	CASSLGRAGEKLFF
NA	TRBJ2-2	TRBV11-2	CASSYAPIVTGELFF
NA	TRBJ1-2	TRBV9	CASSPPDGNYGYTF
few	TRBJ1-1	TRBV28	CASSMTRNTEAFF
NA	TRBJ1-2	TRBV7-9	CASSSQGFYGYTF
few	TRBJ2-7	TRBV7-9	CASKRGGGEQYF
NA	TRBJ2-5	TRBV19	CASSRGRLQETQYF
NA	TRBJ2-7	TRBV12-5	CASGLGLYEQYF
NA	TRBJ1-2	TRBV6-4	CASSADPGQGLYGYTF
NA	TRBJ1-2	TRBV2	CASPRRPGNYGYTF
NA	TRBJ2-2	TRBV29-1	CSVEPAANTGELFF